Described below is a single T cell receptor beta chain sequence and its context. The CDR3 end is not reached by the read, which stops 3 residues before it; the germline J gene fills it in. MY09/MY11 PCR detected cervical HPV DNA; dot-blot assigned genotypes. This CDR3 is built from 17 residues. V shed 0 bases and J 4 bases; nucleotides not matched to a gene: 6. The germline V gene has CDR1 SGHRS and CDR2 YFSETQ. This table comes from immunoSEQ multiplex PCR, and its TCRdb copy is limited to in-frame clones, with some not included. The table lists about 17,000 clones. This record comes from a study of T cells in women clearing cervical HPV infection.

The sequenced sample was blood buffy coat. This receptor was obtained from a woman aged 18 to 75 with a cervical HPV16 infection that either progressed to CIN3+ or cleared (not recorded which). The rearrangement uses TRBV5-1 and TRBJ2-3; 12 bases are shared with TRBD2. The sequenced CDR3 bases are TGCGCCAGCAGCTTGGGACCTAGCGGGGGGGCGGCAGATACG. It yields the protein CASSLGPSGGAADT. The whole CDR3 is CASSLGPSGGAADTQYF.